These 17 T cell receptor beta chains originate from one sample sequenced in a study of shared clonotypes between healthy human individuals. This table comes from immunoSEQ multiplex PCR, and its TCRdb copy is limited to in-frame clones, with some not included. This sample yields around 100,000 clones, of which about 67% are seen a single time; approximately 25% belongs to the top ten. The sample taken for sequencing was memory CD8+ T cells sorted from blood. Regarding subset: CD45RO+ cells pooled with CCR7-negative TemRA cells. Receptor source: a woman aged 25 to 45 in good health.

This clone has only a few counts. The gene calls are TRBV29-1 and TRBJ2-7, with D unresolved. The V gene's germline CDR1 is SQVTM and CDR2 ANQGSEA. V gave up 4 bases and J gave up 0 bases, with 7 bases separating them. The CDR3 contains 12 residues. CDR3 in DNA: TGCAGCGTTGTCTATAACTCCTACGAGCAGTACTTC. This encodes CSVVYNSYEQYF.

The chain recombines TRBV6-5 with TRBJ1-2; TRBD1 matches at 7 bases. Germline-derived CDR1 and CDR2 are MNHEY and SVGAGI. V dropped 6 bases and J dropped 6; count of bases not matched to a gene: 13. This CDR3 has 15 residues. The CDR3 sequence is CASSPWTGIFDGYTF. The CDR3 DNA is TGTGCCAGCAGCCCCTGGACAGGTATCTTCGATGGCTACACCTTC.

This chain links TRBV2 with TRBJ1-4, with TRBD1 identical over 8 bases. CDR3 length: 14 amino acids. Germline assignment: CDR1 SNHLY and CDR2 FYNNEI. The junction had 15 bases not matched to a gene; V was cut back by 6 bases and J by 15 bases. This CDR3 reads CASSIGQGFDEMFF. CDR3 DNA: TGTGCCAGCAGCATCGGACAGGGCTTTGATGAGATGTTTTTT.

The genes are TRBV23-1 and TRBJ2-7; D assignment may be TRBD1 or TRBD2 (5 bases each). TRBV23-1 has ORF status, its function being uncertain. V gave up 3 bases and J gave up 3 bases, with 12 bases separating them. CDR3 length: 14 residues. The CDR3 is CASSHPGTHYEQYF. The CDR3 DNA is TGCGCCAGCAGTCACCCAGGGACCCACTACGAGCAGTACTTC.

Of note for this clone: A read error is possible here, since a much larger clone lies one base away. The chain employs TRBV6-5 and TRBJ1-5, with TRBD1 as a possible D gene (6 bases). Trimming stripped 6 bases from V and 12 bases from J, with 18 bases between. This CDR3 comprises 13 residues. The germline gives CDR1 MNHEY, CDR2 SVGAGI. CDR3 residues: CASSPQGGRLQHF. As DNA, the CDR3 is TGTGCCAGCAGCCCACAGGGTGGAAGGCTCCAGCATTTT.

This chain links TRBV28 with TRBJ2-3; 7 nucleotides agree with TRBD2. J gave up 4 bases and V 6 bases, and 10 bases lay outside the gene matches. This CDR3 region has 15 residues. Germline assignment: CDR1 MDHEN and CDR2 SYDVKM. CDR3 nucleotide sequence: TGTGCCAGCAGCCTTTTGCGGGAGCTGGCAGATACGCAGTATTTT. This sequence encodes CASSLLRELADTQYF.

This sequence joins TRBV28 and TRBJ1-1, with D possibly matching TRBD1 (5 bases). CDR1 is MDHEN and CDR2 is SYDVKM in the germline V gene. This CDR3 contains 14 residues. V was cut by 5 bases and J by 6 bases, with 16 bases left in between. Here the CDR3 reads CASSPPGKVAEAFF. For the CDR3, the DNA is TGTGCCAGCAGTCCACCAGGGAAGGTAGCTGAAGCTTTCTTT. The whole variable domain, filled in from reference TRBV28 and TRBJ1-1, reads DVKVTQSSRYLVKRTGEKVFLECVQDMDHENMFWYRQDPGLGLRLIYFSYDVKMKEKGDIPEGYSVSREKKERFSLILESASTNQTSMYLCASSPPGKVAEAFFGQGTRLTVV.

This clone was observed a single time. The chain couples TRBV7-8 to TRBJ2-1; no firm D call. V shed 5 bases and J shed 4 bases, with 21 bases lying between them. Germline loops: CDR1 SGHVS, CDR2 FQNEAQ. The CDR3 has 17 residues. The CDR3 DNA sequence: TGTGCCAGCAGCCTGACGCATACGGCGGACGCTTACAATGAGCAGTTCTTC. This encodes CASSLTHTADAYNEQFF.

The J gene is TRBJ2-7, the V gene TRBV20-1; unclear D gene. The CDR3 covers 10 residues. Germline assignment: CDR1 DFQATT and CDR2 SNEGSKA (reference sequence). V shed 4 bases and J shed 4 bases, with 5 bases lying between them. CDR3 in amino acids: CSAKNYEQYF. As DNA, the CDR3 is TGCAGTGCTAAGAATTACGAGCAGTACTTC.

The rearrangement joins TRBV10-3 to TRBJ2-1; TRBD2 agrees at 7 bases. Germline V gene data show CDR1 as ENHRY and CDR2 as SYGVKD. The CDR3 spans 17 residues. Trimming at V came to 0 bases and at J to 5 bases, leaving 10 bases not matched to a gene. The CDR3 sequence is CAISESEGSGDNNEQFF. The CDR3 DNA is TGTGCCATCAGTGAGTCCGAAGGGAGCGGGGATAACAATGAGCAGTTCTTC.

The chain employs TRBV7-8 and TRBJ1-1; 9 bases fit TRBD1. Germline V gene lookup returns CDR1 SGHVS and CDR2 FQNEAQ. The length of the CDR3 is 14 residues. With V trimmed by 6 bases and J by 7 bases, 9 bases remained unmatched. In nucleotides, the CDR3 is TGTGCCAGCAGTCAAGACAGGGGGATAAATGAAGCTTTCTTT. It yields the protein CASSQDRGINEAFF. The full variable domain, rest sourced from reference TRBV7-8 and TRBJ1-1, is GAGVSQSPRYKVAKRGQDVALRCDPISGHVSLFWYQQALGQGPEFLTYFQNEAQLDKSGLPSDRFFAERPEGSVSTLKIQRTQQEDSAVYLCASSQDRGINEAFFGQGTRLTVV.

The chain couples TRBV10-1 to TRBJ2-1; TRBD1 is a possible D gene (5 bases). CDR1 WNHNN and CDR2 SYGVQD come from the germline V gene (reference sequence). Trimming pared 6 bases from V and 0 bases from J, leaving 9 bases between. This CDR3 comprises 14 residues. The CDR3 bases are TGCGCCAGCAGCGACAGCCGCTCCTACAATGAGCAGTTCTTC. Amino acid sequence: CASSDSRSYNEQFF.

V usage is TRBV5-4 and J usage is TRBJ2-5, with TRBD1 matching over 8 bases. CDR3 length: 14 residues. Looked up from germline, CDR1 is SGHNT and CDR2 is YYREEE (reference sequence). V lost 3 bases to trimming and J lost 4 bases; unmatched junction nucleotides: 5. The CDR3 loop is CASSWGQVGETQYF. The CDR3 nucleotides read TGTGCCAGCAGCTGGGGACAGGTTGGAGAGACCCAGTACTTC.

This sequence joins TRBV29-1 and TRBJ2-7; D uncertain. Germline values: CDR1 SQVTM, CDR2 ANQGSEA. The CDR3 loop spans 12 amino acids. V gave up 0 bases and J gave up 4 bases, with 7 bases separating them. CDR3 sequence (DNA): TGCAGCGTTGAAGATGCCCTTTACGAGCAGTACTTC. Encoded protein: CSVEDALYEQYF.

The chain carries TRBV6-4 and TRBJ2-5; 11 bases line up with TRBD2. Trimming at V came to 3 bases and at J to 4 bases, leaving 7 bases not matched to a gene. The germline gives CDR1 MRHNA, CDR2 SNTAGT. The CDR3 spans 16 residues. The CDR3 DNA reads TGTGCCAGCAGTGAACTAGCGGGAGCGGGCGGAGAGACCCAGTACTTC. Protein sequence: CASSELAGAGGETQYF.

This clone was counted once. This rearrangement joins TRBV19 to TRBJ2-3; D is possibly TRBD2 (6 bases). Germline CDR1 is LNHDA and CDR2 is SQIVND (reference sequence). The CDR3 totals 16 residues. The V end was cut by 1 base, the J end by 4 bases, with 15 bases between. The CDR3 sequence is CASSIVSLAAADTQYF. CDR3 DNA sequence: TGTGCCAGTAGTATAGTGTCTTTAGCGGCAGCAGATACGCAGTATTTT.

This clone was picked up a small number of times. This chain joins TRBV7-9 and TRBJ2-5; D tentatively fits TRBD1 or TRBD2 (7 bases each). This CDR3 has 15 residues. Germline V gives CDR1 SEHNR, CDR2 FQNEAQ (reference sequence). V gave up 0 bases and J gave up 5 bases, with 13 bases separating them. This CDR3 reads CASSLASRGGETQYF. Written as DNA, the CDR3 is TGTGCCAGCAGCTTAGCTTCCAGGGGGGGCGAGACCCAGTACTTC.